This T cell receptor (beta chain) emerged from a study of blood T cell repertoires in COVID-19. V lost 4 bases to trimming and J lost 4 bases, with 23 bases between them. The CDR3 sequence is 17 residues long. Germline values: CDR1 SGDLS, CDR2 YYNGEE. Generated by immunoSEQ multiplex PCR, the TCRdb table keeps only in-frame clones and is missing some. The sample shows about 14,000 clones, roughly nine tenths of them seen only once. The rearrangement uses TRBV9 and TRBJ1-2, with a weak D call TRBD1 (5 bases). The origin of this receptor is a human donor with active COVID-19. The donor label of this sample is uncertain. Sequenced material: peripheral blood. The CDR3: CASSPGAGTAFVYGYTF. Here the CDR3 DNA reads TGTGCCAGCAGCCCGGGAGCCGGGACCGCCTTTGTCTATGGCTACACCTTC.